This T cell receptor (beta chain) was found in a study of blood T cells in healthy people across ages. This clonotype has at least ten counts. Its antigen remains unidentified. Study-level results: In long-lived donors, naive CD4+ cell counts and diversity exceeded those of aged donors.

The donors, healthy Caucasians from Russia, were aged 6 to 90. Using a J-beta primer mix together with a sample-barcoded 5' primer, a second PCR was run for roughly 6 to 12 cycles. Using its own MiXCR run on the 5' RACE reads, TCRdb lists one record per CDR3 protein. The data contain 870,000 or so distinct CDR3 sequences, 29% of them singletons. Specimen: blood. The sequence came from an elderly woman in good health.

The CDR3 region is CASSDQGGEQYF. In DNA form, the CDR3 reads TGCGCCAGCAGTGACCAGGGTGGAGAGCAGTACTTC. The genes are TRBV10-1 and TRBJ2-7, with D possibly matching TRBD1 (5 bases). The CDR3 length is 12 residues. CDR1 and CDR2 (germline): WNHNN, SYGVQD (reference sequence). V lost 3 bases and J lost 7, with 10 bases in between.